This T cell receptor beta chain was identified during a study of blood T cell repertoires in COVID-19. Under the authors' procedure: Scientists estimated how many nucleated cells there were by amplifying reference gene primers. TCRdb's copy holds only in-frame clones and misses some; the assay was immunoSEQ multiplex PCR. V, J and clone size are those of that table, while D and trimming were read from the DNA. The table includes some 320,000 clones, 89% detected once. The J segment lost 5 bases and the V segment lost 4 bases, leaving 7 bases of the junction unmatched. CDR1 and CDR2 from the germline V gene are MNHEY and SMNVEV (reference sequence). The CDR3 has 16 amino acids.

Sequencing was performed on PBMCs or T cells enriched from blood (not recorded which). The J gene is TRBJ2-2, the V gene TRBV27, with TRBD2 matching over 10 bases. This TCR was recovered from a man aged 60-69 years who had recovered from COVID-19. CDR3 sequence: CASSSLGSGRTGELFF. The DNA of the CDR3 is TGTGCCAGCAGTTCATTGGGTAGCGGGAGGACCGGGGAGCTGTTTTTT.